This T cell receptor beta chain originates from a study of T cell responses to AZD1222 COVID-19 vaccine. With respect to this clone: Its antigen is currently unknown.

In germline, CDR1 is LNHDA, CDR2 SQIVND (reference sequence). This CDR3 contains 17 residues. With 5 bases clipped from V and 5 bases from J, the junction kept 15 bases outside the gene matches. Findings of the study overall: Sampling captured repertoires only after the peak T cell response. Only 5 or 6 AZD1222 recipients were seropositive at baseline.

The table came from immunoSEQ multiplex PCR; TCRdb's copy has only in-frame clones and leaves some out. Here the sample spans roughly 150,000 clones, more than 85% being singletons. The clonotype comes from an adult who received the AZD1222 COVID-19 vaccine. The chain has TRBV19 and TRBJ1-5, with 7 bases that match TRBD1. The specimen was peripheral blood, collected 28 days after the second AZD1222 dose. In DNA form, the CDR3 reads TGTGCCAGTAGTTCCCGGGACAGCCTACCGCAAGATCAGCCCCAGCATTTT. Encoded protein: CASSSRDSLPQDQPQHF.